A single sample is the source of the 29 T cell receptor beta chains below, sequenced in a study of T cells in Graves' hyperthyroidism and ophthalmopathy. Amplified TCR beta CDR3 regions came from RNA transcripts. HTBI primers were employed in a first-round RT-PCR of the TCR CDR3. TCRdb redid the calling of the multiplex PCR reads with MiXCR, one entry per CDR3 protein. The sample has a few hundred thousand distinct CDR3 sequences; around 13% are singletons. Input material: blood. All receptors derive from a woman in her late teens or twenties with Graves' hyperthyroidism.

This chain's CDR3 is CASSGLAGSGANVLTF. Written as DNA, the CDR3 is TGTGCCAGCAGTGGACTAGCGGGGTCTGGGGCCAACGTCCTGACTTTC. The J gene is TRBJ2-6, the V gene TRBV6-1; TRBD2 matches 11 bases. The V and J ends lost 4 bases and 1 base, in that order; junction bases with no gene match: 0. Germline values: CDR1 MNHNS, CDR2 SASEGT. This CDR3 region has 16 residues.

The CDR3 bases are TGCGCCAGCAGCCAATTGTCAGCTAACTACAATGAGCAGTTCTTC. This codes for CASSQLSANYNEQFF. The chain couples TRBV4-1 to TRBJ2-1, with D unclear. Trimming took off 2 bases at V and 3 bases at J, with 11 bases between the two ends. The CDR3 runs to 15 residues. The germline V gene has CDR1 MGHRA and CDR2 YSYEKL.

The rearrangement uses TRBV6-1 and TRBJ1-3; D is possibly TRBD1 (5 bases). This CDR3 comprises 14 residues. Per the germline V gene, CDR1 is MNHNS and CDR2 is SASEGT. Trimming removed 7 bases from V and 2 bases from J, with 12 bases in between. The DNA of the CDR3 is TGTGCCAGCAAAGCAGGGACCCCTGGAAACACCATATATTTT. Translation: CASKAGTPGNTIYF.

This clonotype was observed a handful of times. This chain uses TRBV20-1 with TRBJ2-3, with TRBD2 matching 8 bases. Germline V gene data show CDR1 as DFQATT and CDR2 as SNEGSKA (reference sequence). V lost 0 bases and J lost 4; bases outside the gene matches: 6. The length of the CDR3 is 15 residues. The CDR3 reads CSARDQAGVADTQYF. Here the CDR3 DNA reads TGCAGTGCTAGAGACCAAGCGGGAGTAGCAGATACGCAGTATTTT.

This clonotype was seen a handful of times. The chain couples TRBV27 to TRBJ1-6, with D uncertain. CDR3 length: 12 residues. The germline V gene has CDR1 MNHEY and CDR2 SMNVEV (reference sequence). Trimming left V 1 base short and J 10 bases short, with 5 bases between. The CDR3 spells CASSLFSSPLHF. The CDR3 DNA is TGTGCCAGCAGTTTATTTAGCTCACCCCTCCACTTT.

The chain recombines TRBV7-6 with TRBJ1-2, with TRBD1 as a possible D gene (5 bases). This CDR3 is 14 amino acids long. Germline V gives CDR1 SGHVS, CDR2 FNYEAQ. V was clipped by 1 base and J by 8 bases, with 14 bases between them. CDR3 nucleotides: TGTGCCAGCAGCTTAGGAGCTTCAGGGCAGGGCTACACCTTC. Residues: CASSLGASGQGYTF.

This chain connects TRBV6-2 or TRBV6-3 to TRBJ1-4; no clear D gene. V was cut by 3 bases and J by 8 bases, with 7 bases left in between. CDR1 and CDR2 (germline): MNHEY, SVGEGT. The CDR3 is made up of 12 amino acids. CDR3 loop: CASSYNPEKLFF. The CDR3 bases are TGTGCCAGCAGTTATAACCCGGAAAAACTGTTTTTT.

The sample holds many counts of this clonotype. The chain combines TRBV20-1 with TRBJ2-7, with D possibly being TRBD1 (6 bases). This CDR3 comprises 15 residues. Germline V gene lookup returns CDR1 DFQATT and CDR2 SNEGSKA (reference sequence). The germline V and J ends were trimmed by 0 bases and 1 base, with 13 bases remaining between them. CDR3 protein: CSARDWRGQSYEQYF. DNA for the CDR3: TGCAGTGCTAGAGATTGGCGAGGACAGTCCTACGAGCAGTACTTC.

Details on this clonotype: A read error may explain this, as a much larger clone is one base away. CDR3 coding DNA: TGTGCCAGCAGTCGGAGCCCCAGGGGATACACTGAAGCTTTCTTT. The encoded protein is CASSRSPRGYTEAFF. This chain uses TRBV27 with TRBJ1-1, with D perhaps matching TRBD1 (6 bases). Germline CDR1 MNHEY, CDR2 SMNVEV (reference sequence). V was cut by 5 bases and J by 3 bases, with 16 bases left in between. The CDR3 has 15 amino acids.

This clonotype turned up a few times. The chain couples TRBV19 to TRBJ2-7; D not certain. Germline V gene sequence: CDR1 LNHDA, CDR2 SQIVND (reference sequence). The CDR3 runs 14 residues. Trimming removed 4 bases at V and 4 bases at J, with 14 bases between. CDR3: CASSTPIGRYEQYF. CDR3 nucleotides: TGTGCCAGTAGTACTCCAATAGGACGGTACGAGCAGTACTTC.

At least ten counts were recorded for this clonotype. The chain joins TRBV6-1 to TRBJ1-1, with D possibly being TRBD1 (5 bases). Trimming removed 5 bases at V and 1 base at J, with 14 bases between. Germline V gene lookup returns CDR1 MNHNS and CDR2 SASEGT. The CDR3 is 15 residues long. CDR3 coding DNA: TGTGCCAGCAGTTGGGGTCGGGGGGGGAACACTGAAGCTTTCTTT. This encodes CASSWGRGGNTEAFF.

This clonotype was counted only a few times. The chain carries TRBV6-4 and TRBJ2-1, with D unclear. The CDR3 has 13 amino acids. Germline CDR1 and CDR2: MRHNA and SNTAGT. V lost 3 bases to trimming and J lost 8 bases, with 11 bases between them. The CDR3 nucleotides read TGTGCCAGCAGTGAGATGGCCCACCATGAGCAGTTCTTC. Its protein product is CASSEMAHHEQFF.

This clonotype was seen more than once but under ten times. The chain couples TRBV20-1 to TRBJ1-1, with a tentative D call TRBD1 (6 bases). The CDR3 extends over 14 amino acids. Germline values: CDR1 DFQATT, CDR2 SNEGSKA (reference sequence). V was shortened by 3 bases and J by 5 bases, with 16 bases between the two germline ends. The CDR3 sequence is CSAREQGRKTEAFF. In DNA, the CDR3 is TGCAGTGCTAGGGAGCAGGGGAGAAAGACTGAAGCTTTCTTT.

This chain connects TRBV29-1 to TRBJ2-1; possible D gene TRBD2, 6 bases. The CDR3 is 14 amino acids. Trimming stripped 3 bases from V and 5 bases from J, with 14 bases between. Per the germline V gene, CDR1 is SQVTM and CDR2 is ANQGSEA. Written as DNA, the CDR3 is TGCAGCGTTGAGGATGGGGGGATCAACAATGAGCAGTTCTTC. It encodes CSVEDGGINNEQFF.

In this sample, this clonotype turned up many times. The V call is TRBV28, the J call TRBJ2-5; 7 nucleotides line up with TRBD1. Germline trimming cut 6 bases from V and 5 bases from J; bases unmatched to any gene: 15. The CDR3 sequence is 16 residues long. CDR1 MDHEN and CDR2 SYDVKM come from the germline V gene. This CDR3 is CASSLKATTGYETQYF. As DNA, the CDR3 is TGTGCCAGCAGCCTTAAGGCTACGACAGGGTACGAGACCCAGTACTTC.

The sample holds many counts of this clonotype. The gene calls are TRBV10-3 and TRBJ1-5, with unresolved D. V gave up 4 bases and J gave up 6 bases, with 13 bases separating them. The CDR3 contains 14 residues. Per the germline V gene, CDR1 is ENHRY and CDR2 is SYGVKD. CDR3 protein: CAISVGREGQPQHF. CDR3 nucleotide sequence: TGTGCCATCAGTGTGGGAAGGGAAGGTCAGCCCCAGCATTTT.

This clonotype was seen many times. The CDR3 loop reads CASSFSGTVSYEQYF. The DNA of the CDR3 is TGTGCCAGCAGCTTCTCGGGGACAGTGTCATACGAGCAGTACTTC. The chain combines TRBV11-2 with TRBJ2-7; 7 positions match TRBD1. Germline values: CDR1 SGHAT, CDR2 FQNNGV. The CDR3 is 15 amino acids. V was clipped by 3 bases and J by 4 bases; unmatched bases: 9. The full variable domain, rest sourced from reference TRBV11-2 and TRBJ2-7, is EAGVAQSPRYKIIEKRQSVAFWCNPISGHATLYWYQQILGQGPKLLIQFQNNGVVDDSQLPKDRFSAERLKGVDSTLKIQPAKLEDSAVYLCASSFSGTVSYEQYFGPGTRLTVT.

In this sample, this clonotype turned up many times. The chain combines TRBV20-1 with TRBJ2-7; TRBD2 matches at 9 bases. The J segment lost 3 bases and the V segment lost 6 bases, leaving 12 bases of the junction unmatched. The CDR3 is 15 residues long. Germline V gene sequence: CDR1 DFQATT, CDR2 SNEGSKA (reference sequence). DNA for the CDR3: TGCAGTGCCAGGGGGGCCAGCGGGAGGATCTACGAGCAGTACTTC. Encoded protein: CSARGASGRIYEQYF.

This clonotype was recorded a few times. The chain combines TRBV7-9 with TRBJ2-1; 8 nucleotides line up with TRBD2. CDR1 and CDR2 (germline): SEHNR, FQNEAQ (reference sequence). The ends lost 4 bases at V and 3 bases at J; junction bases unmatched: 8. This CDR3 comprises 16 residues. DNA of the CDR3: TGTGCCAGCAGCTCGATGAGCGGGAGTAACTACAATGAGCAGTTCTTC. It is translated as CASSSMSGSNYNEQFF.

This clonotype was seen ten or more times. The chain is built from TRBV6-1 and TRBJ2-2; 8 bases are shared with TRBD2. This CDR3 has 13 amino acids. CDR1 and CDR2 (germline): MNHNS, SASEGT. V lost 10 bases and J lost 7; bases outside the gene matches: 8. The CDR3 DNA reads TGTGCCATAGGGACGGGAGGGATCGGGGAGCTGTTTTTT. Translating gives CAIGTGGIGELFF.

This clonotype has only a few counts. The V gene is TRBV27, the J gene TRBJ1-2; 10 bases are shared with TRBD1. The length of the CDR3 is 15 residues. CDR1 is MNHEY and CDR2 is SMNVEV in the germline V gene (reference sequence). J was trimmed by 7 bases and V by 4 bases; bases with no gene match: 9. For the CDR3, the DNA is TGTGCCAGCAGTTCTTGGGACAGGGGATCAGGTGGCTACACCTTC. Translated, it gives CASSSWDRGSGGYTF.

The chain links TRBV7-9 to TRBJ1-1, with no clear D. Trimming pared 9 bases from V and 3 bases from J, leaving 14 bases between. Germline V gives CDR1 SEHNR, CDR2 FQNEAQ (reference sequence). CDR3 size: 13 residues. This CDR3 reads CASSIDRHTEAFF. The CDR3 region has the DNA TGTGCCAGTAGTATAGACCGACACACTGAAGCTTTCTTT.

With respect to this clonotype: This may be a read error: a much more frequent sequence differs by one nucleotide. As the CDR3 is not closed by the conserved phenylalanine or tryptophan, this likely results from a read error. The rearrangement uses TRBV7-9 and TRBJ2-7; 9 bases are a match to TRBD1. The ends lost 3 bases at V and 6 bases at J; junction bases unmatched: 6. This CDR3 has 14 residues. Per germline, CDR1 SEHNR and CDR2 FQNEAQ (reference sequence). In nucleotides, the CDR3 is TGTGCCAGCAGCTTCGGGGGACAGGGAAGCGAGCAGTACCTC. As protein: CASSFGGQGSEQYL.

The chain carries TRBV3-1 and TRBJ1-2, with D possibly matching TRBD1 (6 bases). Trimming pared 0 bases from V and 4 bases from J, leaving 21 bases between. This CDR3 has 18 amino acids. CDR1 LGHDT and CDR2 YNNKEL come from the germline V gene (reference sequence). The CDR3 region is CASSQDWHKTGFFYGYTF. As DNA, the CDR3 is TGTGCCAGCAGCCAAGATTGGCACAAGACAGGTTTCTTCTATGGCTACACCTTC.

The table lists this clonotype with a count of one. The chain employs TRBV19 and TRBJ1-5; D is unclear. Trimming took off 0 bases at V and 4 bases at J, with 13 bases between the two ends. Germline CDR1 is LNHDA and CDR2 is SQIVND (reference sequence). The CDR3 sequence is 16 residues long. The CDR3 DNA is TGTGCCAGTAGTATAGATCCGCAACTAAAAAATCAGCCCCAGCATTTT. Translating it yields CASSIDPQLKNQPQHF.

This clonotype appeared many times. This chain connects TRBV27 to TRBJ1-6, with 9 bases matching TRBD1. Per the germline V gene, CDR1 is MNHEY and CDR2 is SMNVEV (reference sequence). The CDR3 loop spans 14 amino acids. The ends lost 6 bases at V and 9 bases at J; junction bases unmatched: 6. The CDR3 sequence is CASRLTGGGSPLHF. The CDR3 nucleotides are TGTGCCAGCAGACTGACAGGGGGTGGTTCACCCCTCCACTTT.

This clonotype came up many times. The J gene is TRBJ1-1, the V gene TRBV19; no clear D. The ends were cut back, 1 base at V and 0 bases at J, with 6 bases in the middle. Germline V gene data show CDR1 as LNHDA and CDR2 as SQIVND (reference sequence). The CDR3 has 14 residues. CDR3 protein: CASSIGQLNTEAFF. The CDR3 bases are TGTGCCAGTAGTATAGGTCAGTTGAACACTGAAGCTTTCTTT.

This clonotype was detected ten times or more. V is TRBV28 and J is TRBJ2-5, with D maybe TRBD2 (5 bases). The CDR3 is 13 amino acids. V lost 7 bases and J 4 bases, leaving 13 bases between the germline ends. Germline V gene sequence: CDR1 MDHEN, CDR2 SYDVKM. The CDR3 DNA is TGTGCCAGCACCCTAGGCGGAGGAGAGACCCAGTACTTC. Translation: CASTLGGGETQYF.

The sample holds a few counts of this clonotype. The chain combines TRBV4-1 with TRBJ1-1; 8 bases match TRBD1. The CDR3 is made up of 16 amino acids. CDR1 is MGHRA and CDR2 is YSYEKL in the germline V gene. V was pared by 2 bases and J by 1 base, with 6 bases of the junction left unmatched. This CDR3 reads CASSQQGQVGNTEAFF. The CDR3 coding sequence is TGCGCCAGCAGCCAACAGGGACAGGTGGGGAACACTGAAGCTTTCTTT.